A selection of T cell receptor beta chains follows, all from one sample in a study of blood T cell repertoires in COVID-19. Here immunoSEQ multiplex PCR was the method, and the copy in TCRdb shows in-frame clones only, minus some. The profile covers 310,000 or so clones, with about 90% appearing a single time and 5.5% to 7% taken by the ten largest. Specimen: PBMCs or T cells enriched from blood (not recorded which). These receptors originate from a woman younger than 45 who had recovered from COVID-19. The CDR3 runs from the conserved cysteine through the conserved F or W. Fields, in order: J gene, V gene, clone size, D gene, CDR3 protein. A D gene is named only where the DNA matches it firmly. The listing skips clone size in some rows; elsewhere it reads once, few, many or a size class.

j_gene: TRBJ1-1; v_gene: TRBV4-3; abundance: NA; d_gene: TRBD1; CDR3aa: CASSQDLPTGGPNTEAFF
j_gene: TRBJ1-1; v_gene: TRBV9; abundance: NA; d_gene: NA; CDR3aa: CASSREGNEAFF
j_gene: TRBJ1-5; v_gene: TRBV28; abundance: NA; d_gene: TRBD1; CDR3aa: CASDRDSNQPQHF
j_gene: TRBJ1-6; v_gene: TRBV27; abundance: once; d_gene: TRBD1; CDR3aa: CASSSTGHSPLHF
j_gene: TRBJ1-2; v_gene: TRBV30; abundance: once; d_gene: TRBD1; CDR3aa: CAWTRPGTASYGYTF
j_gene: TRBJ2-1; v_gene: TRBV24-1; abundance: NA; d_gene: TRBD2; CDR3aa: CATSVSGGAGEQFF
j_gene: TRBJ1-1; v_gene: TRBV25-1; abundance: NA; d_gene: NA; CDR3aa: CASSEGQHVAEAFF
j_gene: TRBJ1-2; v_gene: TRBV6-5; abundance: NA; d_gene: TRBD1; CDR3aa: CASSMTGGGNYGYTF
j_gene: TRBJ2-7; v_gene: TRBV30; abundance: NA; d_gene: TRBD2; CDR3aa: CAWSVPRGAEQYF
j_gene: TRBJ1-4; v_gene: TRBV4-3; abundance: NA; d_gene: NA; CDR3aa: CASSQDPPTANNEKLFF
j_gene: TRBJ2-1; v_gene: TRBV29-1; abundance: few; d_gene: TRBD2; CDR3aa: CSVATSGNYNEQFF
j_gene: TRBJ2-3; v_gene: TRBV3-1/TRBV3-2; abundance: NA; d_gene: TRBD1; CDR3aa: CASSRQVGTGSTDTQYF
j_gene: TRBJ2-2; v_gene: TRBV6-2/TRBV6-3; abundance: NA; d_gene: TRBD2; CDR3aa: CASSYGGGSTGELFF
j_gene: TRBJ1-5; v_gene: TRBV30; abundance: NA; d_gene: NA; CDR3aa: CAWSVRSNQPQHF
j_gene: TRBJ2-7; v_gene: TRBV7-2; abundance: NA; d_gene: NA; CDR3aa: CASSFSQGPYEQYF
j_gene: TRBJ2-7; v_gene: TRBV7-9; abundance: NA; d_gene: NA; CDR3aa: CASSSFGLTLDEQYF
j_gene: TRBJ2-3; v_gene: TRBV11-3; abundance: NA; d_gene: NA; CDR3aa: CASSAGKITDTQYF
j_gene: TRBJ1-1; v_gene: TRBV5-1; abundance: few; d_gene: TRBD1; CDR3aa: CASSLQGNMNTEAFF
j_gene: TRBJ1-1; v_gene: TRBV25-1; abundance: NA; d_gene: TRBD1; CDR3aa: CASTPSDRETEAFF
j_gene: TRBJ2-1; v_gene: TRBV2; abundance: NA; d_gene: TRBD2; CDR3aa: CASSAGLVGNEQFF
j_gene: TRBJ1-2; v_gene: TRBV4-2; abundance: NA; d_gene: TRBD1; CDR3aa: CASSQSTGGNYGYTF
j_gene: TRBJ1-2; v_gene: TRBV9; abundance: NA; d_gene: NA; CDR3aa: CASSVGGSNYGYTF
j_gene: TRBJ2-5; v_gene: TRBV2; abundance: NA; d_gene: NA; CDR3aa: CASSLDRTEAETQYF
j_gene: TRBJ1-4; v_gene: TRBV19; abundance: NA; d_gene: NA; CDR3aa: CASSIQLTGVNEKLFF
j_gene: TRBJ1-6; v_gene: TRBV4-3; abundance: many; d_gene: NA; CDR3aa: CASSQDLGSSYNSPLHF
j_gene: TRBJ2-7; v_gene: TRBV2; abundance: NA; d_gene: NA; CDR3aa: CAGGITRQEQYF
j_gene: TRBJ2-1; v_gene: TRBV15; abundance: NA; d_gene: NA; CDR3aa: CATSGLNRGNEQFF
j_gene: TRBJ1-1; v_gene: TRBV18; abundance: NA; d_gene: NA; CDR3aa: CASSPGQFEAFF
j_gene: TRBJ2-1; v_gene: TRBV6-1; abundance: NA; d_gene: NA; CDR3aa: CASSDPRHNEQFF
j_gene: TRBJ1-5; v_gene: TRBV13; abundance: NA; d_gene: TRBD1; CDR3aa: CASSLGGQGYQPQHF
j_gene: TRBJ2-3; v_gene: TRBV6-1; abundance: NA; d_gene: TRBD2; CDR3aa: CASSEWSGGGDTQYF
j_gene: TRBJ2-7; v_gene: TRBV30; abundance: NA; d_gene: TRBD1; CDR3aa: CAWSPGTGPHEQYF
j_gene: TRBJ1-2; v_gene: TRBV2; abundance: NA; d_gene: NA; CDR3aa: CASRVQGDNYGYTF
j_gene: TRBJ1-1; v_gene: TRBV6-5; abundance: NA; d_gene: NA; CDR3aa: CASSRLAGIHTEAFF
j_gene: TRBJ2-1; v_gene: TRBV7-9; abundance: NA; d_gene: TRBD2; CDR3aa: CASSLPLTRGGGRDEQFF